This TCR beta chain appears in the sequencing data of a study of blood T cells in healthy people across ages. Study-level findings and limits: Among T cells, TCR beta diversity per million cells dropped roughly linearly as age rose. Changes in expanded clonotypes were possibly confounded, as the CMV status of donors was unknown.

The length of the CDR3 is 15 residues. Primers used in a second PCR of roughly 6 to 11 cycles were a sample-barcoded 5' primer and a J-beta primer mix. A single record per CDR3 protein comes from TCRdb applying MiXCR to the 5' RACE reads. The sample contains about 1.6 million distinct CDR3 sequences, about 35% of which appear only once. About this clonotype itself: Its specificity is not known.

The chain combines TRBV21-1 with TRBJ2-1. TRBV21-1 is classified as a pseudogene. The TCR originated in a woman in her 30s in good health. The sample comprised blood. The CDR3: CASSRSGRLYNEQFF. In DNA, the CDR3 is TGTGCCAGCAGCAGAAGCGGGAGACTCTACAATGAGCAGTTCTTC.